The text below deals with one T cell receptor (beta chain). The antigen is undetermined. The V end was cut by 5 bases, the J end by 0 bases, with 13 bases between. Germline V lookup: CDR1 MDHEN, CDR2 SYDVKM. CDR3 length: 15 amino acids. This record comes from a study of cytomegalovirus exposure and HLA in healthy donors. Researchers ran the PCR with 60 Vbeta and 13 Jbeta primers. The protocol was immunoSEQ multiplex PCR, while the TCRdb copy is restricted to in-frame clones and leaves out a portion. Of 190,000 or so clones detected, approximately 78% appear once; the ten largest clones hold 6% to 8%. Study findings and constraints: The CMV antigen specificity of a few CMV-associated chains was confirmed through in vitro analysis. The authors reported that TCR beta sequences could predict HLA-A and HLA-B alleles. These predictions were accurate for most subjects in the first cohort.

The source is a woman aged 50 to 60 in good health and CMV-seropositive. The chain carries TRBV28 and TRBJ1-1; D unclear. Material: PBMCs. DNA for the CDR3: TGTGCCAGCAGTCCTTTACGGGGAGTGAACACTGAAGCTTTCTTT. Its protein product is CASSPLRGVNTEAFF.